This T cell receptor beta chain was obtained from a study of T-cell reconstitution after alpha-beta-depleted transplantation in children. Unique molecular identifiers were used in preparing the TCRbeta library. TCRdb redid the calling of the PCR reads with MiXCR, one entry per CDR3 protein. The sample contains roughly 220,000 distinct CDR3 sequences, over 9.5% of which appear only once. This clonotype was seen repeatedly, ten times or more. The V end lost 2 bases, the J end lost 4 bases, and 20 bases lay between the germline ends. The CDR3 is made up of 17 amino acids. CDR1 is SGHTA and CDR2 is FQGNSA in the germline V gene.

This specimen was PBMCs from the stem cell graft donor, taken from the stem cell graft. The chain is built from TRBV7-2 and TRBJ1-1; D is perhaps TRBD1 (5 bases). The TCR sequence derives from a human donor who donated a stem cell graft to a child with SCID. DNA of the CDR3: TGTGCCAGCAGCTTACCGGGAACAGGCCGTCGGAGCACTGAAGCTTTCTTT. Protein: CASSLPGTGRRSTEAFF.